The entry that follows covers one T cell receptor beta chain sequence. This clonotype is medium-sized (0.01 to 0.1%) in terms of sample share. The specificity of this receptor is unknown. Base quality data are lacking; no much larger clone is found one base away. The data were taken from a study of T and B cells in COVID-19 patients (dated by TCRdb to the early 2020s). As for the study more broadly: In this study, adaptive immunity was profiled in COVID-19 patients who either had active infection or had recovered, using TRB and IGH repertoire sequencing of peripheral blood. A recovered cohort was made up of 15 to 19 patients contributing 20 to 25 samples, mostly after mild to moderate COVID-19 managed as outpatients. A median age of around 35 years was recorded in the recovered cohort versus over 65 years in the active-infection cohort. Critical illness requiring mechanical ventilation or ECMO was present in about 55% of the 20 patients in the active-infection cohort. In the active-infection cohort, about 90% of the roughly 20 patients had comorbidities linked to unfavorable COVID-19 outcome. Over 8 million TCR sequences were analysed from a TCR and BCR sequence repository that comprised 35 or so patients and approximately 69 time points. Because samples were available both during active disease and after recovery, a couple of patients were counted in both the recovered and the active cohorts. An age-matched reference group of roughly 39 healthy donors negative for COVID-19 antibodies was used as the comparison for repertoire analyses. As many as 9 follow-up blood samples were taken per patient, and some of the samples covered different disease stages within the same individual. Overall results and qualifications from the work: The reported TCR clusters were stated to require prospective validation before clinical use. A total of around 2,100 TCR clusters were exclusive to the recovered cohort, and some 29 of those clusters were low-pGen clusters. Patients with COVID-19 were reported to show strongly skewed TRBV/TRBJ gene usage. The cohort was judged too small for assessing how HLA contributes to COVID-19 susceptibility or severity. TRB repertoires were highly clonal in active COVID-19, whereas diversity and richness at recovery rose above healthy donor levels. Blood samples from mildly ill patients during symptoms and early samples from severe cases were scarce. Specific T cell subsets (CD4+/Treg/CD8+) and sorted SARS-CoV-2-responsive or tetramer+ T cells had not yet been sequenced, and the corresponding sequencing experiments were ongoing.

For sequencing, an Illumina MiSeq was employed. Multiplex PCR with BIOMED2 TRB-A/B primer pools was used to amplify the TRB rearrangements. Illumina-compatible adapters and 7-nucleotide sample barcodes were added to the amplicons in two consecutive PCRs. Phusion HS II polymerase was used for all library PCRs. The amplicons were purified from gel with the NucleoSpin Gel and PCR Clean-up kit, measured on Qubit, and combined at 4 nM. Before Illumina next-generation sequencing, the quality of the amplicon pool was assessed on an Agilent 2100 Bioanalyzer. The original methods were these. MiXCR 3.0.8 with the default MiXCR reference library was used to annotate TRB rearrangements. Non-productive reads and sequences with fewer than 2 reads were excluded, and each unique CDR3 nucleotide sequence counted as one clone. Clonality, diversity, richness and V-J gene usage were computed in R 3.5.1. GLIPH2 was used for TCR clustering by CDR3 similarity, and generation probabilities were calculated by OLGA. GLIPH2 clusters were kept only if they contained at least four unique TCR clonotypes found in at least three individuals. The public reads were run again by TCRdb, first through fastp at Q25 and then through MiXCR, and only productive beta chains were kept. Each record represents a unique CDR3 protein, reported with the most common genes and DNA among its rows. TCRdb's processing, not the authors', yielded these V and J calls. Recorded for this sample are roughly 10,000 distinct CDR3 sequences; approximately 31% of them occurred a single time. The biggest ten clones account for 15% to 20% of the sample.

V is pruned by 3 bases and J by 3 bases, leaving 5 bases of the junction without a gene match. From a lookup of the germline V gene (reference sequence), CDR1 and CDR2 are LNHDA and SQIVND. Spanning cysteine to phenylalanine, the CDR3 consists of 15 amino acids. The retained sequence is limited to the CDR3, 45 bases, with the frame set at the first base. Genomic DNA extracted from blood was used in amounts of roughly 230-550 ng for amplification of TRB repertoires. This TCR came from a human donor with active COVID-19. The specimen was blood. The rearranged chain carries TRBV19 and TRBJ2-1; the central 7 bases match TRBD1. The CDR3 reads CASSISGQLYNEQFF. The sequenced DNA is TGTGCCAGTAGTATCTCGGGACAGCTCTACAATGAGCAGTTCTTC.